The subject of this entry is one T cell receptor beta chain. No antigen is known for it. The method was immunoSEQ multiplex PCR; TCRdb's version includes in-frame clones alone and lacks a portion of them. The sample holds about 120,000 clones; around nine tenths are singletons and the top ten take roughly 2.3%. This specimen comes from a study of T cell responses to AZD1222 COVID-19 vaccine. Study context: Second doses were pooled across both intervals (about 4 or about 12 weeks). General study results and limits: Just six or seven AZD1222 recipients tested seropositive at baseline. Scientists sampled the repertoires only once the peak T cell response had passed.

The CDR3 totals 13 residues. Germline CDR1 and CDR2: MNHEY and SVGAGI. V lost 10 bases, J lost 4 bases, and 8 bases stayed unmatched. The gene calls are TRBV6-5 and TRBJ1-2; the match to TRBD1 covers 8 bases. Source: peripheral blood, taken on day 0 of AZD1222 vaccination. This receptor was obtained from an adult in good health. The CDR3 sequence: CATLDRGPYGYTF. The CDR3 DNA follows: TGTGCCACCCTCGACAGGGGACCCTATGGCTACACCTTC.